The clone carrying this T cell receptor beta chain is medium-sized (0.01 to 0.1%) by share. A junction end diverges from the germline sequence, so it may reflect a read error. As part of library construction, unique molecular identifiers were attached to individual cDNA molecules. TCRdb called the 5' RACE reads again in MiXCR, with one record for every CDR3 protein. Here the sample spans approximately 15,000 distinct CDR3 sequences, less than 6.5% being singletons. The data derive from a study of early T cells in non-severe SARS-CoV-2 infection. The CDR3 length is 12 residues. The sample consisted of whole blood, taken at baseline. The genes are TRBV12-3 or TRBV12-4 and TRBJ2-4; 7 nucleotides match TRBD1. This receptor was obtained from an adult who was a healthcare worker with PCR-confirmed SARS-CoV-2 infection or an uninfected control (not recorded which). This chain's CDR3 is CASSSGPGQLFF. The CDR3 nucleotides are TGTGCCAGCAGTTCCGGGCCGGGACAGCTCTTCTTC.